A selection of T cell receptor beta chains follows, all from one sample in a study of spatial heterogeneity in lung cancer. TCRdb itself ran the 5' RACE reads through MiXCR, one entry per CDR3 protein. The sample contains about 85,000 distinct CDR3 sequences, about 20% of which appear only once. The specimen was PBMCs, collected at surgery. The receptors derive from a male donor with early-stage non-small cell lung cancer. Both conserved end residues are part of each CDR3. The order of the fields is V gene, J gene, clone size, D gene, CDR3 protein, CDR3 DNA. The D gene is left open where the match is weak. Size is stated for part of the rows, as once, few or many counts, or as a class when the clone is expanded.

TRBV20-1	TRBJ1-5	few	NA	CSAREGGNQPQHF	TGCAGTGCTAGGGAGGGGGGAAATCAGCCCCAGCATTTT
TRBV6-5	TRBJ2-7	NA	NA	CASTYTKGGNEQYF	TGTGCCAGCACTTATACAAAGGGGGGCAACGAGCAGTACTTC
TRBV10-3	TRBJ2-2	few	NA	CAISPLSGNTGELFF	TGTGCCATCAGCCCGCTTAGCGGTAACACCGGGGAGCTGTTTTTT
TRBV15	TRBJ2-3	NA	NA	CATNRGGAGTSTDTQYF	TGTGCCACCAACCGAGGAGGGGCAGGTACTAGCACAGATACGCAGTATTTT
TRBV6-2/TRBV6-3	TRBJ2-1	NA	TRBD2	CASSPQSGIYNEQFF	TGTGCCAGCAGTCCCCAAAGCGGGATATACAATGAGCAGTTCTTC
TRBV19	TRBJ2-7	few	TRBD1	CASSTLPGTDYEQYF	TGTGCCAGTAGTACCCTACCCGGGACAGACTACGAGCAGTACTTC
TRBV6-5	TRBJ1-1	NA	NA	CASREGVRNTEAFF	TGTGCCAGCCGGGAGGGGGTTCGGAACACTGAAGCTTTCTTT
TRBV19	TRBJ1-2	NA	NA	CASSIDRSNYGYTF	TGTGCCAGTAGTATAGACCGATCTAACTATGGCTACACCTTC
TRBV9	TRBJ1-1	NA	TRBD1	CASSVAPAGGTEAFF	TGTGCCAGCAGCGTAGCACCCGCAGGGGGCACTGAAGCTTTCTTT
TRBV28	TRBJ2-7	NA	NA	CASSSVDRHEQYF	TGTGCCAGCAGTTCGGTCGACAGGCACGAGCAGTACTTC
TRBV6-2/TRBV6-3	TRBJ2-1	NA	NA	CASSQNYNEQFF	TGTGCCAGCAGTCAAAATTACAATGAGCAGTTCTTC
TRBV18	TRBJ2-7	few	NA	CASSPEGRVYEQYF	TGTGCCAGCTCACCGGAAGGCAGGGTCTACGAGCAGTACTTC
TRBV5-1	TRBJ2-2	NA	TRBD2	CASSLRSGSGELFF	TGCGCCAGCAGCTTGAGGAGCGGGAGCGGGGAGCTGTTTTTT
TRBV4-2	TRBJ2-7	few	TRBD2	CASSRETGTSEVYEQYF	TGTGCCAGCAGCCGGGAGACAGGGACTAGCGAGGTCTACGAGCAGTACTTC
TRBV20-1	TRBJ2-1	few	TRBD2	CSARDGGGSGDEQFF	TGCAGTGCTAGAGATGGAGGCGGGAGCGGCGATGAGCAGTTCTTC
TRBV5-1	TRBJ2-4	many	TRBD2	CASSLAPGGTKNIQYF	TGCGCCAGCAGCTTGGCCCCGGGAGGGACCAAAAACATTCAGTACTTC
TRBV6-5	TRBJ1-3	few	NA	CASRRGTEGNTIYF	TGTGCCAGCAGGAGAGGGACGGAAGGGAACACCATATATTTT
TRBV6-2/TRBV6-3	TRBJ2-1	many	NA	CASRQDDHKIF	TGTGCCAGCAGACAGGACGATCACAAGATATTC
TRBV20-1	TRBJ1-2	NA	NA	CSALIQRGYTF	TGCAGTGCTCTGATACAGAGGGGCTACACCTTC
TRBV4-3	TRBJ1-2	NA	NA	CASSQQGQGYGYTF	TGCGCCAGCAGCCAACAGGGTCAGGGCTATGGCTACACCTTC
TRBV2	TRBJ2-7	few	TRBD1	CASSWTGSPYEQYF	TGTGCCAGCAGTTGGACAGGGAGCCCCTACGAGCAGTACTTC
TRBV6-5	TRBJ1-1	NA	NA	CASRSGPGLEAFF	TGTGCCAGCAGGTCGGGCCCGGGGCTTGAAGCTTTCTTT
TRBV7-9	TRBJ2-6	many	NA	CASNIGDGANVLTF	TGTGCCAGCAACATAGGCGACGGGGCCAACGTCCTGACTTTC
TRBV7-2	TRBJ1-4	NA	NA	CASSLEDGNEKLFF	TGTGCCAGCAGCTTAGAGGACGGGAATGAAAAACTGTTTTTT
TRBV28	TRBJ1-1	many	NA	CASWSPLNTEAFF	TGTGCCAGTTGGTCCCCTTTGAACACTGAAGCTTTCTTT
TRBV7-9	TRBJ1-1	NA	NA	CASNWDKNTEAFF	TGTGCCAGCAACTGGGACAAGAACACTGAAGCTTTCTTT
TRBV5-1	TRBJ2-7	NA	TRBD2	CASSLGAGGYEQYF	TGCGCCAGCAGCTTGGGAGCGGGAGGCTACGAGCAGTACTTC
TRBV11-3	TRBJ2-1	NA	NA	CASSLEHNEQFF	TGTGCCAGCAGCTTAGAGCACAATGAGCAGTTCTTC
TRBV10-3	TRBJ2-5	few	TRBD2	CASQVASGVQETQYF	TGTGCCAGCCAGGTGGCTAGCGGGGTACAAGAGACCCAGTACTTC
TRBV7-2	TRBJ2-7	NA	TRBD2	CASSQTGLAAYEQYF	TGTGCCAGCAGCCAAACAGGACTAGCGGCCTACGAGCAGTACTTC
TRBV20-1	TRBJ2-3	few	TRBD2	CSARTSGSTDTQYF	TGCAGTGCTAGAACTAGCGGTAGCACAGATACGCAGTATTTT
TRBV6-5	TRBJ2-1	NA	TRBD2	CASSRGGSGRTSYNEQFF	TGTGCCAGCAGCCGAGGGGGTAGCGGGAGGACATCCTACAATGAGCAGTTCTTC
TRBV27	TRBJ2-2	many	NA	CASSVTQNTGELFF	TGTGCCAGCAGCGTTACCCAGAACACCGGGGAGCTGTTTTTT
TRBV6-2/TRBV6-3	TRBJ2-3	NA	NA	CASSPPPGLISDTQYF	TGTGCCAGCAGTCCCCCCCCGGGACTCATTTCGGATACGCAGTATTTT
TRBV9	TRBJ1-4	few	NA	CASSPSLQTNEKLFF	TGTGCCAGCAGCCCCAGTCTGCAAACGAATGAAAAACTGTTTTTT